These 18 T cell receptor beta chains were sequenced from one sample in a study of blood T cell repertoires in COVID-19. TCRdb keeps only in-frame clones here, not all; method: immunoSEQ multiplex PCR. The table has 400,000 to 450,000 clones, 88% seen once. The sample consisted of peripheral blood. These receptors were obtained from a woman aged 45-59 years with COVID-19, enrolled during active disease.

The chain combines TRBV29-1 with TRBJ2-1; D remains unclear. This CDR3 spans 11 amino acids. V was pared by 2 bases and J by 14 bases, with 13 bases between. Germline CDR1 SQVTM, CDR2 ANQGSEA. The CDR3 DNA sequence: TGCAGCGTTGAATTCTCTACCGTGGAGTTCTTC. Translation: CSVEFSTVEFF.

The chain couples TRBV7-3 to TRBJ1-6, with D tentatively TRBD1 (5 bases). The ends were cut back, 5 bases at V and 6 bases at J, with 11 bases in the middle. The CDR3 extends over 14 amino acids. Germline V lookup: CDR1 SGHTA, CDR2 FQGTGA. The CDR3 here is CASSPGEVNSPLHF. CDR3 sequence (DNA): TGTGCCAGCAGCCCGGGGGAGGTTAATTCACCCCTCCACTTT.

The rearrangement links TRBV9 to TRBJ2-1; 11 bases are shared with TRBD2. The CDR3 loop spans 15 amino acids. J gave up 8 bases and V 4 bases, and 8 bases lay outside the gene matches. CDR1 is SGDLS and CDR2 is YYNGEE in the germline V gene. The CDR3, as DNA: TGTGCCAGCAGCACATTAGCGGGGGGGCCGGATGAGCAGTTCTTC. Translating it yields CASSTLAGGPDEQFF.

This chain joins TRBV6-5 and TRBJ2-7; a weak D match, TRBD2 (5 bases). Trimming took 6 bases from V and 0 from J, leaving 9 bases between them. The CDR3 runs to 13 residues. CDR1 and CDR2 from the germline V gene are MNHEY and SVGAGI. In DNA form, the CDR3 reads TGTGCCAGCAGCCTCGGGGACTCCTACGAGCAGTACTTC. It specifies CASSLGDSYEQYF.

DNA of the CDR3: TGTGCCAGCCCGGGACAGACGCTCTATAGCAATCAGCCCCAGCATTTT. Amino acids: CASPGQTLYSNQPQHF. The V gene is TRBV11-3, the J gene TRBJ1-5, with 7 bases lining up with TRBD1. Germline CDR1 and CDR2: SGHNT and YENEEA. V lost 8 bases and J lost 0; bases outside the gene matches: 10. CDR3 length equals 16 residues.

This clone came up a few times. This chain connects TRBV7-3 to TRBJ1-1; D not certain. The CDR3 contains 14 residues. V lost 4 bases and J 0 bases, leaving 9 bases between the germline ends. Germline CDR1 reads SGHTA; CDR2 reads FQGTGA. The CDR3 nucleotides read TGTGCCAGCAGCTCCTTCACAGTGAACACTGAAGCTTTCTTT. Translated: CASSSFTVNTEAFF.

This clone has just one count. The chain is built from TRBV4-1 and TRBJ1-1; the D gene is possibly TRBD1 (5 bases). CDR1 is MGHRA and CDR2 is YSYEKL in the germline V gene. The CDR3 totals 15 residues. The germline V and J ends were trimmed by 0 bases and 1 base, with 9 bases remaining between them. In DNA, the CDR3 is TGCGCCAGCAGCCAAGAGGGGCACCCGAACACTGAAGCTTTCTTT. It is translated as CASSQEGHPNTEAFF.

This clone was seen only once. The V and J genes are TRBV4-2 and TRBJ2-7, with D possibly matching TRBD1 (5 bases). V lost 0 bases and J lost 2, with 8 bases in between. CDR1 and CDR2 from the germline V gene are LGHNA and YNFKEQ. This CDR3 comprises 14 residues. This chain's CDR3 is CASSQEKGAYEQYF. The CDR3 bases are TGTGCCAGCAGCCAAGAGAAAGGGGCCTACGAGCAGTACTTC.

The V gene is TRBV7-9, the J gene TRBJ1-2, with D tentatively TRBD1 (6 bases). The V end was cut by 1 base, the J end by 4 bases, with 7 bases between. The CDR3 is 13 residues long. Germline-derived CDR1 and CDR2 are SEHNR and FQNEAQ (reference sequence). The CDR3 loop is CASSLGGLYGYTF. The CDR3 region has the DNA TGTGCCAGCAGCTTAGGGGGGCTCTATGGCTACACCTTC.

This chain connects TRBV6-5 to TRBJ2-2, with 8 positions matching TRBD1. Germline CDR1 is MNHEY and CDR2 is SVGAGI. The CDR3 totals 15 residues. After removal of 4 bases from V and 3 bases from J, the junction contained 4 bases not matched to a gene. The CDR3 nucleotides are TGTGCCAGCAGTTTGGACAGGGCGGACACCGGGGAGCTGTTTTTT. It translates to CASSLDRADTGELFF.

This chain connects TRBV9 to TRBJ1-1; 7 nucleotides line up with TRBD1. The CDR3 is 15 residues long. Trimming at V came to 0 bases and at J to 4 bases, leaving 6 bases not matched to a gene. Germline V lookup: CDR1 SGDLS, CDR2 YYNGEE. Here the CDR3 DNA reads TGTGCCAGCAGCGTAGGCCTGAGACAGGGCACTGAAGCTTTCTTT. Encoded protein: CASSVGLRQGTEAFF.

This clone was counted once. The chain recombines TRBV7-9 with TRBJ2-1; possibly TRBD1 for D (6 bases). The CDR3 runs to 14 residues. Trimming took 5 bases from V and 5 from J, leaving 13 bases between them. Germline CDR1 and CDR2: SEHNR and FQNEAQ (reference sequence). The CDR3 sequence: CASSPGQTDNEQFF. CDR3 bases: TGTGCCAGCAGCCCAGGACAGACTGACAATGAGCAGTTCTTC. The entire variable domain, with the rest obtained from reference TRBV7-9 and TRBJ2-1, is as follows: DTGVSQNPRHKITKRGQNVTFRCDPISEHNRLYWYRQTLGQGPEFLTYFQNEAQLEKSRLLSDRFSAERPKGSFSTLEIQRTEQGDSAMYLCASSPGQTDNEQFFGPGTRLTVL.

V gene TRBV7-9 combines with J gene TRBJ1-2; no definite D call. The ends were cut back, 5 bases at V and 4 bases at J, with 11 bases in the middle. The CDR3 loop spans 13 amino acids. Germline CDR1 is SEHNR and CDR2 is FQNEAQ (reference sequence). In DNA form, the CDR3 reads TGTGCCAGCAGCCTGAGGGCCGGCTATGGCTACACCTTC. Translation gives CASSLRAGYGYTF.

A few counts support this clone. Different DNA sequences within this sample yield the same CDR3. The chain has TRBV5-1 and TRBJ2-7, with TRBD1 matching over 8 bases. The junction had 5 bases not matched to a gene; V was cut back by 5 bases and J by 4 bases. Germline V lookup: CDR1 SGHRS, CDR2 YFSETQ. The CDR3 is 13 residues long. The CDR3: CASRSQGGYEQYF. In nucleotides, the CDR3 is TGCGCCAGCAGGTCACAGGGGGGATACGAGCAGTACTTC.

This CDR3 reads CSVPGQGYNEQFF. DNA for the CDR3: TGCAGCGTTCCGGGACAGGGATACAATGAGCAGTTCTTC. The rearrangement joins TRBV29-1 to TRBJ2-1; 9 bases match TRBD1. CDR3 length equals 13 residues. Per germline, CDR1 SQVTM and CDR2 ANQGSEA. With V trimmed by 5 bases and J by 4 bases, 3 bases remained unmatched.

The table lists this clone with a few counts. V is TRBV7-9 and J is TRBJ2-7; no firm D call. Looked up from germline, CDR1 is SEHNR and CDR2 is FQNEAQ (reference sequence). The CDR3 runs to 12 residues. V lost 0 bases and J lost 5, with 5 bases in between. CDR3 in amino acids: CASSLATDEQYF. CDR3 DNA sequence: TGTGCCAGCAGCTTAGCTACGGACGAGCAGTACTTC. The complete variable domain, with remaining parts taken from reference TRBV7-9 and TRBJ2-7, reads DTGVSQNPRHKITKRGQNVTFRCDPISEHNRLYWYRQTLGQGPEFLTYFQNEAQLEKSRLLSDRFSAERPKGSFSTLEIQRTEQGDSAMYLCASSLATDEQYFGPGTRLTVT.

This chain connects TRBV12-3 or TRBV12-4 to TRBJ2-5; 7 bases are shared with TRBD2. The CDR3 sequence is 12 residues long. J lost 5 bases, V lost 4 bases, and 1 base had no gene match. CDR3: CASSYGRETQYF. The CDR3 coding sequence is TGTGCCAGCAGTTACGGGAGGGAGACCCAGTACTTC.

The chain has TRBV9 and TRBJ1-2; no firm D call. V was clipped by 3 bases and J by 0 bases, with 21 bases between them. This CDR3 spans 18 amino acids. Germline V gene data show CDR1 as SGDLS and CDR2 as YYNGEE. The DNA of the CDR3 is TGTGCCAGCAGCGCAAACCCGGGCAGAGGGTTAGCTAACTATGGCTACACCTTC. Translating it yields CASSANPGRGLANYGYTF.